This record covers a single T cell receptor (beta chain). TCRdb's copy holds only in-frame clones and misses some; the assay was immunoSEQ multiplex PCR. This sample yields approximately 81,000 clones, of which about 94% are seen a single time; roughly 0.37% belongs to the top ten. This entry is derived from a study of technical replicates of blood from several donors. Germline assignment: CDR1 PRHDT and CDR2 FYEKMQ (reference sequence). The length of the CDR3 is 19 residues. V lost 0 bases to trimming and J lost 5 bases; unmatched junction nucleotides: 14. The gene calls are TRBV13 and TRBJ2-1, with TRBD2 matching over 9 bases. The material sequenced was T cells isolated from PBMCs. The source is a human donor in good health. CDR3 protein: CASSLGGGRALGFHNEQFF. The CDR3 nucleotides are TGTGCCAGCAGCTTAGGCGGCGGGAGGGCCTTGGGGTTTCACAATGAGCAGTTCTTC.